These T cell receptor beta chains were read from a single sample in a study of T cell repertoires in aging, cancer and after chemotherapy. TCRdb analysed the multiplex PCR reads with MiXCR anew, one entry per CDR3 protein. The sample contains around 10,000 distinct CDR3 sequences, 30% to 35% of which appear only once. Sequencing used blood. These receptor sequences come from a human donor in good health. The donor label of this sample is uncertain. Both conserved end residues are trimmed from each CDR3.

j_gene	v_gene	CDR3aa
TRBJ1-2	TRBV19	ASSIVDGGWNYGYT
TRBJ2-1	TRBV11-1	ASSLASPEKTSYEQF
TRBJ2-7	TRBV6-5	ASSYLSLRRGGYEQY
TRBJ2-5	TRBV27	ASSLSPGLMEETQY
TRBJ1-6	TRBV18	ASSPASPGGGGSPLH
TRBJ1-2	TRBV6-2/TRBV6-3	ASSYIRDRHGYT
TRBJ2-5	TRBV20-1	SAAPGGGETQY
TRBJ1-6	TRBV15	ATSRDQKGSPLH
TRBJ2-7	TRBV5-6	ASSLGDDSYEQY
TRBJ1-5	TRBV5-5	ASSFGQGFSNQPQH
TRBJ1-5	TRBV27	ASSLWRGGKYDQPQH
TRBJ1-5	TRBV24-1	ATSVSGPNQPQH
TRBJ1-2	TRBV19	ASSTPRTGRGYT
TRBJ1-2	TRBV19	ASRQGGRGYT